What follows are 9 T cell receptor beta chains derived from one specimen sequenced in a study of human T cells and chemical hapten exposure. TCRdb itself ran the RACE reads through MiXCR, one entry per CDR3 protein. The sample holds approximately 80,000 distinct CDR3 sequences, 12% to 15% seen once. As for time point: pre-sensitization, week 0. Treatment noted: therapeutic diphenylcyclopropenone sensitization with weekly scalp DPC. The sample here was whole blood, taken in connection with sensitization to the hapten diphenylcyclopropenone (DPC). The receptors derive from a woman aged 50 to 60 with alopecia areata. Some clones in this sample may be carry-over from other donors' samples.

This clonotype showed up just a few times. The chain has TRBV20-1 and TRBJ2-7, with 9 bases identical to TRBD2. V was pared by 6 bases and J by 1 base, with 7 bases of the junction left unmatched. The V gene's germline CDR1 is DFQATT and CDR2 SNEGSKA (reference sequence). CDR3 length equals 14 residues. CDR3 coding DNA: TGCAGTGCCAATCTAGCGGGATATTCCTACGAGCAGTACTTC. Encoded protein: CSANLAGYSYEQYF.

The V gene is TRBV3-1, the J gene TRBJ1-4; TRBD1 aligns across 11 bases. The V segment lost 3 bases and the J segment 3 bases; nucleotides outside the gene matches: 6. This CDR3 comprises 17 residues. The germline gives CDR1 LGHDT, CDR2 YNNKEL (reference sequence). The CDR3 nucleotides read TGTGCCAGCAGCCACACTGGACAGGGGGCGCCTAATGAAAAACTGTTTTTT. Translated, it gives CASSHTGQGAPNEKLFF.

In this sample, this clonotype turned up many times. The chain joins TRBV27 to TRBJ2-7; D is undetermined. Germline V gene data show CDR1 as MNHEY and CDR2 as SMNVEV (reference sequence). V lost 0 bases, J lost 2 bases, and 8 bases lay in between. The CDR3 extends over 14 amino acids. The CDR3 region is CASSLSMGPYEQYF. CDR3 in DNA: TGTGCCAGCAGTTTATCGATGGGCCCCTACGAGCAGTACTTC.

V gene TRBV11-3 combines with J gene TRBJ2-1; a weak D match, TRBD2 (6 bases). The germline gives CDR1 SGHNT, CDR2 YENEEA. Between the trimmed V and J ends, which lost 5 bases and 10 bases, there was a span of 18 bases. This CDR3 has 14 amino acids. CDR3 DNA sequence: TGTGCCAGCAGCCCCCAAGGAGGGCGAGGGGAGCAGTTCTTC. The encoded protein is CASSPQGGRGEQFF.

The rearrangement uses TRBV28 and TRBJ2-7, with D unclear. Germline V gene sequence: CDR1 MDHEN, CDR2 SYDVKM. The V and J ends lost 6 bases and 4 bases respectively, with 16 bases between them. The CDR3 runs 14 residues. CDR3 sequence (DNA): TGTGCCAGCAGCCTCGCGCGAAATCATTACGAGCAGTACTTC. It specifies CASSLARNHYEQYF.

The table lists this clonotype with many counts. The V and J genes are TRBV7-9 and TRBJ2-7; possibly TRBD2 for D (6 bases). The CDR3 length is 16 residues. Trimming took 5 bases from V and 2 from J, leaving 19 bases between them. Germline-derived CDR1 and CDR2 are SEHNR and FQNEAQ (reference sequence). CDR3 coding DNA: TGTGCCAGCAGCCTAAGGGTTAGCGGCTCTACCTACGAGCAGTACTTC. It is translated as CASSLRVSGSTYEQYF.

This clonotype was observed many times. The chain carries TRBV11-2 and TRBJ2-1, with TRBD2 matching 13 bases. V dropped 3 bases and J dropped 12; count of bases not matched to a gene: 5. The CDR3 has 14 residues. Per germline, CDR1 SGHAT and CDR2 FQNNGV. The CDR3 protein is CASSLGLAGFRQFF. In nucleotides, the CDR3 is TGTGCCAGCAGCTTGGGACTAGCGGGATTTCGGCAGTTCTTC.

This clonotype was observed a handful of times. The rearrangement joins TRBV12-3 or TRBV12-4 to TRBJ1-4; no reliable D call. Trimming pared 6 bases from V and 10 bases from J, leaving 18 bases between. The CDR3 totals 14 residues. In DNA, the CDR3 is TGTGCCAGCAGAGCCCGGGCCCGCCAAGGAAAACTGTTTTTT. The encoded protein is CASRARARQGKLFF.

This clonotype was detected many times. This chain connects TRBV3-1 to TRBJ1-1, with a possible D match to TRBD1 (5 bases). Trimming took off 0 bases at V and 8 bases at J, with 10 bases between the two ends. Germline CDR1 LGHDT, CDR2 YNNKEL (reference sequence). The CDR3 is made up of 13 amino acids. The CDR3 DNA follows: TGTGCCAGCAGCCAAGATGGGGGTCTAGAAGCTTTCTTT. Translating it yields CASSQDGGLEAFF. Full variable domain (outside the CDR3, taken from reference TRBV3-1 and TRBJ1-1): DTAVSQTPKYLVTQMGNDKSIKCEQNLGHDTMYWYKQDSKKFLKIMFSYNNKELIINETVPNRFSPKSPDKAHLNLHINSLELGDSAVYFCASSQDGGLEAFFGQGTRLTVV.